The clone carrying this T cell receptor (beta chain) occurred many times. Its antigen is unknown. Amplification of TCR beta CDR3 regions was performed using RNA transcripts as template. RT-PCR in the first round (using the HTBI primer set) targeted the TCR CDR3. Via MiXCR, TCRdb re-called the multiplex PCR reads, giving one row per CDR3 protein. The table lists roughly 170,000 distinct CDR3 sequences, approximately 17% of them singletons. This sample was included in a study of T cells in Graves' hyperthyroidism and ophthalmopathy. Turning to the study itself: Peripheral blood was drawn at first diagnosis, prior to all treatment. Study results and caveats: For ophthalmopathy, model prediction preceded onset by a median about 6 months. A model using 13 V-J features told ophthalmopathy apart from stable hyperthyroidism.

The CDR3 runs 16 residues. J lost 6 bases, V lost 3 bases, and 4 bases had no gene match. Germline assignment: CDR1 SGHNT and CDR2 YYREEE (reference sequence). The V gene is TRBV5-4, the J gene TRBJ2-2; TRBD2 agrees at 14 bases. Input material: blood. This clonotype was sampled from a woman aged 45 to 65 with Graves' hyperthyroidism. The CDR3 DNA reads TGTGCCAGCAGCTACCGACTAGCGGGGGGGCCCGGGGAGCTGTTTTTT. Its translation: CASSYRLAGGPGELFF.